A selection of T cell receptor beta chains follows, all from one sample in a study of CD8+CD57+ T cells in acquired aplastic anemia. From the reads, TCRdb called clonotypes with MiXCR, one entry per CDR3 protein. The table records some 290,000 distinct CDR3 sequences, 56% of them present only once. Sequenced input: sorted CD4+, CD8+, or CD8+CD57+ T cells (not recorded which) from PBMCs. Receptors originate from a human donor with severe aplastic anemia or a healthy control (not recorded which). The CDR3 runs from the conserved cysteine through the conserved F or W. Each record gives: clone size, D gene, J gene, V gene, CDR3 protein, CDR3 DNA. A D gene is named only where the DNA matches it firmly. Only some rows state a clone size, as once, few, many or a class for expanded clones.

abundance: NA; d_gene: TRBD1; j_gene: TRBJ2-7; v_gene: TRBV11-2; CDR3aa: CASSLEPGQGPYEQYF; CDR3nt: TGTGCCAGCAGCTTAGAGCCGGGACAGGGACCCTACGAGCAGTACTTC
abundance: NA; d_gene: NA; j_gene: TRBJ1-4; v_gene: TRBV20-1; CDR3aa: CSAITGVSSNEKLFF; CDR3nt: TGCAGTGCTATAACGGGAGTTAGCTCTAATGAAAAACTGTTTTTT
abundance: NA; d_gene: TRBD2; j_gene: TRBJ2-5; v_gene: TRBV7-2; CDR3aa: CASSPSPLAGEGETQYF; CDR3nt: TGTGCCAGCAGCCCAAGCCCCCTAGCGGGGGAAGGAGAGACCCAGTACTTC
abundance: few; d_gene: NA; j_gene: TRBJ2-5; v_gene: TRBV7-2; CDR3aa: CASSLVVFSSETQYF; CDR3nt: TGTGCCAGCAGCTTAGTGGTATTTAGTAGCGAGACCCAGTACTTC
abundance: many; d_gene: NA; j_gene: TRBJ2-2; v_gene: TRBV25-1; CDR3aa: CASSEQRDGELFF; CDR3nt: TGTGCCAGCAGTGAACAGAGGGACGGGGAGCTGTTTTTT
abundance: few; d_gene: NA; j_gene: TRBJ2-6; v_gene: TRBV7-2; CDR3aa: CASSDRRIAPSGANVLTF; CDR3nt: TGTGCCAGCAGCGACCGACGGATTGCTCCGTCTGGGGCCAACGTCCTGACTTTC
abundance: many; d_gene: NA; j_gene: TRBJ2-2; v_gene: TRBV12-3/TRBV12-4; CDR3aa: CASSTKRYGTGELFF; CDR3nt: TGTGCCAGCAGTACTAAGCGCTACGGCACCGGGGAGCTGTTTTTT
abundance: NA; d_gene: NA; j_gene: TRBJ1-4; v_gene: TRBV5-6; CDR3aa: CASSFIGSGETNEKLFF; CDR3nt: TGTGCCAGCAGCTTTATCGGGTCGGGTGAGACTAATGAAAAACTGTTTTTT
abundance: NA; d_gene: NA; j_gene: TRBJ1-3; v_gene: TRBV14; CDR3aa: CASSQDPLWPGNTIYF; CDR3nt: TGTGCCAGCAGCCAAGATCCCCTATGGCCTGGAAACACCATATATTTT
abundance: many; d_gene: NA; j_gene: TRBJ1-3; v_gene: TRBV12-3/TRBV12-4; CDR3aa: CASDAGSGDTIYF; CDR3nt: TGTGCCAGCGATGCGGGGTCTGGAGACACCATATATTTT
abundance: few; d_gene: NA; j_gene: TRBJ2-5; v_gene: TRBV7-2; CDR3aa: CAGRRRGSYQETQYF; CDR3nt: TGCGCCGGCAGAAGGAGAGGCTCATACCAAGAGACCCAGTACTTC
abundance: NA; d_gene: NA; j_gene: TRBJ2-7; v_gene: TRBV24-1; CDR3aa: CATSDFPGYEQYF; CDR3nt: TGTGCCACCAGTGATTTCCCGGGCTACGAGCAGTACTTC
abundance: many; d_gene: NA; j_gene: TRBJ2-6; v_gene: TRBV20-1; CDR3aa: CSARGDSGANVLTF; CDR3nt: TGCAGTGCTAGAGGGGACTCTGGGGCCAACGTCCTGACTTTC
abundance: few; d_gene: NA; j_gene: TRBJ2-7; v_gene: TRBV2; CDR3aa: CASSDWQSSYEQYF; CDR3nt: TGTGCCAGCAGTGACTGGCAGTCCTCCTACGAGCAGTACTTC
abundance: NA; d_gene: NA; j_gene: TRBJ2-1; v_gene: TRBV20-1; CDR3aa: CSASQSSYNEQFF; CDR3nt: TGCAGTGCTTCTCAGAGCTCCTACAATGAGCAGTTCTTC
abundance: NA; d_gene: NA; j_gene: TRBJ1-4; v_gene: TRBV6-5; CDR3aa: CASSYSAGDKLFF; CDR3nt: TGTGCCAGCAGTTACTCGGCAGGGGACAAACTGTTTTTT
abundance: many; d_gene: TRBD2; j_gene: TRBJ2-1; v_gene: TRBV19; CDR3aa: CASSPLRAGGYNEQFF; CDR3nt: TGTGCCAGTAGCCCACTCCGAGCGGGGGGGTACAATGAGCAGTTCTTC
abundance: NA; d_gene: NA; j_gene: TRBJ2-1; v_gene: TRBV24-1; CDR3aa: CATSDPLRGYNEQFF; CDR3nt: TGTGCCACCAGTGACCCCCTCAGGGGCTACAATGAGCAGTTCTTC
abundance: NA; d_gene: NA; j_gene: TRBJ1-6; v_gene: TRBV19; CDR3aa: CASSIRSFSNSPLHF; CDR3nt: TGTGCCAGTAGTATAAGGTCCTTTTCCAATTCACCCCTCCACTTT
abundance: few; d_gene: NA; j_gene: TRBJ1-1; v_gene: TRBV7-2; CDR3aa: CASSSGGVNTEAFF; CDR3nt: TGTGCCAGCAGCTCCGGCGGGGTCAACACTGAAGCTTTCTTT
abundance: many; d_gene: NA; j_gene: TRBJ2-3; v_gene: TRBV2; CDR3aa: CASSDRRDTQYF; CDR3nt: TGTGCCAGCAGTGACCGGAGAGATACGCAGTATTTT
abundance: NA; d_gene: TRBD1; j_gene: TRBJ1-5; v_gene: TRBV7-8; CDR3aa: CASSLSGQVGQPQHF; CDR3nt: TGTGCCAGCAGCTTATCCGGACAGGTCGGTCAGCCCCAGCATTTT
abundance: NA; d_gene: TRBD2; j_gene: TRBJ2-1; v_gene: TRBV10-3; CDR3aa: CAISESTSGGRGEQFF; CDR3nt: TGTGCCATCAGTGAGTCGACTAGCGGGGGCCGTGGGGAGCAGTTCTTC
abundance: NA; d_gene: TRBD2; j_gene: TRBJ2-1; v_gene: TRBV7-3; CDR3aa: CAISRLAGGDEQFF; CDR3nt: TGTGCCATCAGCCGACTAGCGGGAGGGGATGAGCAGTTCTTC
abundance: NA; d_gene: NA; j_gene: TRBJ2-7; v_gene: TRBV9; CDR3aa: CASSVGLVVFEQYF; CDR3nt: TGTGCCAGCAGCGTAGGCCTGGTAGTCTTCGAGCAGTACTTC
abundance: many; d_gene: NA; j_gene: TRBJ2-1; v_gene: TRBV19; CDR3aa: CASSIPQETSTKFF; CDR3nt: TGTGCCAGTAGTATCCCCCAGGAGACCAGCACCAAGTTCTTC
abundance: NA; d_gene: TRBD1; j_gene: TRBJ2-7; v_gene: TRBV9; CDR3aa: CASSFQPTGSGEQYF; CDR3nt: TGTGCCAGCAGCTTCCAACCGACAGGGTCGGGGGAGCAGTACTTC
abundance: NA; d_gene: NA; j_gene: TRBJ2-3; v_gene: TRBV20-1; CDR3aa: CSFFRGRGTDTQYF; CDR3nt: TGCAGCTTTTTCAGGGGGAGGGGCACAGATACGCAGTATTTT
abundance: many; d_gene: NA; j_gene: TRBJ2-2; v_gene: TRBV5-5; CDR3aa: CATTPQNTGELFF; CDR3nt: TGTGCCACCACCCCCCAGAACACCGGGGAGCTGTTTTTT
abundance: NA; d_gene: TRBD1; j_gene: TRBJ2-7; v_gene: TRBV5-6; CDR3aa: CASSSSPGGPSYEQYF; CDR3nt: TGTGCCAGCAGTTCCTCCCCAGGGGGTCCCTCCTACGAGCAGTACTTC
abundance: NA; d_gene: TRBD2; j_gene: TRBJ2-7; v_gene: TRBV10-3; CDR3aa: CATHGTSGVHSYEQYF; CDR3nt: TGTGCCACTCATGGGACTAGCGGGGTTCACTCCTACGAGCAGTACTTC
abundance: NA; d_gene: TRBD1; j_gene: TRBJ2-1; v_gene: TRBV25-1; CDR3aa: CASSALGQGAYNEQFF; CDR3nt: TGTGCCAGCAGTGCCCTTGGACAGGGGGCATACAATGAGCAGTTCTTC
abundance: NA; d_gene: NA; j_gene: TRBJ1-4; v_gene: TRBV29-1; CDR3aa: CSVALGTTEKLFF; CDR3nt: TGCAGCGTTGCACTGGGGACAACTGAAAAACTGTTTTTT
abundance: few; d_gene: TRBD2; j_gene: TRBJ2-5; v_gene: TRBV7-8; CDR3aa: CASSLGGFGETQYF; CDR3nt: TGTGCCAGCAGCTTGGGAGGGTTTGGAGAGACCCAGTACTTC
abundance: once; d_gene: TRBD1; j_gene: TRBJ1-4; v_gene: TRBV3-1; CDR3aa: CASSQETGGEKLFF; CDR3nt: TGTGCCAGCAGCCAAGAAACAGGGGGTGAAAAACTGTTTTTT
abundance: many; d_gene: NA; j_gene: TRBJ2-7; v_gene: TRBV20-1; CDR3aa: CSAERSGTLYEQYF; CDR3nt: TGCAGTGCAGAGAGATCCGGGACACTCTACGAGCAGTACTTC
abundance: NA; d_gene: TRBD1; j_gene: TRBJ1-1; v_gene: TRBV27; CDR3aa: CASSSAGGLSGMNTEAFF; CDR3nt: TGTGCCAGCAGTTCTGCAGGGGGCCTGAGCGGCATGAACACTGAAGCTTTCTTT
abundance: many; d_gene: NA; j_gene: TRBJ1-1; v_gene: TRBV18; CDR3aa: CASSPTGPRAFF; CDR3nt: TGTGCCAGCTCTCCCACGGGTCCGCGGGCTTTCTTT
abundance: once; d_gene: NA; j_gene: TRBJ2-6; v_gene: TRBV25-1; CDR3aa: CASSEPQGTGANVLTF; CDR3nt: TGTGCCAGCAGTGAGCCCCAGGGCACTGGGGCCAACGTCCTGACTTTC
abundance: NA; d_gene: NA; j_gene: TRBJ2-1; v_gene: TRBV4-2; CDR3aa: CASSQALGDSYNEQFF; CDR3nt: TGTGCCAGCAGCCAAGCTCTGGGAGACTCCTACAATGAGCAGTTCTTC
abundance: NA; d_gene: NA; j_gene: TRBJ1-2; v_gene: TRBV6-5; CDR3aa: CASAPNYGYTF; CDR3nt: TGTGCCAGCGCTCCTAACTATGGCTACACCTTC
abundance: many; d_gene: TRBD2; j_gene: TRBJ2-5; v_gene: TRBV19; CDR3aa: CASSIAASGGTETQYF; CDR3nt: TGTGCCAGTAGTATAGCAGCTAGCGGGGGGACGGAGACCCAGTACTTC
abundance: once; d_gene: NA; j_gene: TRBJ1-5; v_gene: TRBV19; CDR3aa: CASSIGIGGHGNQPQHF; CDR3nt: TGTGCCAGTAGTATCGGAATCGGGGGCCACGGCAATCAGCCCCAGCATTTT
abundance: NA; d_gene: NA; j_gene: TRBJ2-3; v_gene: TRBV7-9; CDR3aa: CASSPVLTPLTQYF; CDR3nt: TGTGCCAGCAGCCCGGTCCTGACCCCACTAACGCAGTATTTT
abundance: once; d_gene: NA; j_gene: TRBJ2-5; v_gene: TRBV7-2; CDR3aa: CASSLGRRLGGGSETQYF; CDR3nt: TGTGCCAGCAGCTTAGGTCGTCGACTAGGAGGGGGTTCAGAGACCCAGTACTTC
abundance: few; d_gene: TRBD2; j_gene: TRBJ2-1; v_gene: TRBV20-1; CDR3aa: CSARDGRGVPPGEQFF; CDR3nt: TGCAGTGCTAGAGATGGGCGGGGGGTCCCTCCGGGCGAGCAGTTCTTC
abundance: NA; d_gene: NA; j_gene: TRBJ1-2; v_gene: TRBV5-1; CDR3aa: CASSPRTGPSDYGYTF; CDR3nt: TGCGCCAGCAGCCCACGTACAGGGCCAAGCGACTATGGCTACACCTTC
abundance: NA; d_gene: NA; j_gene: TRBJ2-7; v_gene: TRBV20-1; CDR3aa: CSAMPGALGGEQYF; CDR3nt: TGCAGTGCTATGCCCGGGGCCCTCGGGGGAGAGCAGTACTTC
abundance: NA; d_gene: NA; j_gene: TRBJ1-4; v_gene: TRBV15; CDR3aa: CATGGGVLLGEKLFF; CDR3nt: TGTGCCACGGGCGGTGGGGTACTCTTGGGTGAAAAACTGTTTTTT
abundance: NA; d_gene: TRBD2; j_gene: TRBJ2-7; v_gene: TRBV20-1; CDR3aa: CSATGTSISYEQYF; CDR3nt: TGCAGTGCTACCGGGACTAGCATATCCTACGAGCAGTACTTC
abundance: many; d_gene: NA; j_gene: TRBJ2-7; v_gene: TRBV3-1; CDR3aa: CASSQVNFHEQYF; CDR3nt: TGTGCCAGCAGCCAAGTTAATTTCCACGAGCAGTACTTC
abundance: many; d_gene: NA; j_gene: TRBJ1-5; v_gene: TRBV6-2/TRBV6-3; CDR3aa: CASSLQGQQNQPQHF; CDR3nt: TGTGCCAGCAGCCTACAAGGACAGCAAAATCAGCCCCAGCATTTT
abundance: NA; d_gene: NA; j_gene: TRBJ1-1; v_gene: TRBV9; CDR3aa: CASSADLWGPVTEAFF; CDR3nt: TGTGCCAGCAGCGCGGACCTGTGGGGGCCGGTCACTGAAGCTTTCTTT
abundance: NA; d_gene: TRBD1; j_gene: TRBJ2-3; v_gene: TRBV7-3; CDR3aa: CASSDRGQGTDTQYF; CDR3nt: TGTGCCAGCAGCGACCGAGGACAGGGCACAGATACGCAGTATTTT
abundance: many; d_gene: NA; j_gene: TRBJ1-1; v_gene: TRBV7-2; CDR3aa: CASARGGMNTEAFF; CDR3nt: TGTGCCAGCGCTCGGGGCGGGATGAACACTGAAGCTTTCTTT